The 22 T cell receptor beta chains below come from one sample, sequenced in a study of blood T cells in healthy people across ages. For the second PCR, which ran for about 7 to 11 cycles, a sample-barcoded 5' primer and a J-beta primer mix were used. TCRdb re-derived calls from the 5' RACE reads in MiXCR, one entry per CDR3 protein. The data contain 1.5 million to 2 million distinct CDR3 sequences, 49% of them seen just once; the ten biggest clones take up 2% to 2.5%. The material sequenced was blood. Source of these receptors: a woman in her thirties or forties in good health.

This clonotype was recorded a few times. This sequence joins TRBV11-1 and TRBJ2-1; no clear D gene. The CDR3 spans 14 residues. Germline CDR1 reads SGHAT; CDR2 reads FQDESV (reference sequence). V lost 1 base, J lost 0 bases, and 4 bases lay in between. The CDR3 here is CASSLVYSYNEQFF. The CDR3 bases are TGTGCCAGCAGCTTAGTTTACTCCTACAATGAGCAGTTCTTC. The full variable domain, with the rest looked up from reference TRBV11-1 and TRBJ2-1, is EAEVAQSPRYKITEKSQAVAFWCDPISGHATLYWYRQILGQGPELLVQFQDESVVDDSQLPKDRFSAERLKGVDSTLKIQPAELGDSAMYLCASSLVYSYNEQFFGPGTRLTVL.

The rearrangement uses TRBV6-2 or TRBV6-3 and TRBJ2-7; TRBD2 matches at 14 bases. Looked up from germline, CDR1 is MNHEY and CDR2 is SVGEGT. With 6 bases clipped from V and 3 bases from J, the junction kept 4 bases outside the gene matches. This CDR3 is built from 15 residues. The DNA of the CDR3 is TGTGCCAGCAGCCCGGGACTAGCGGGGGACTACGAGCAGTACTTC. This sequence encodes CASSPGLAGDYEQYF.

The J gene is TRBJ2-5, the V gene TRBV29-1; 7 bases align to TRBD2. The J call is in doubt because the DNA end fits TRBJ2-7 better. CDR1 and CDR2 from the germline V gene are SQVTM and ANQGSEA. The CDR3 totals 13 residues. Here the CDR3 DNA reads TGCAGCGTTGAGGAGCGGGGTAGCGACGAGCAGTACTTC. Its translation: CSVEERGSDEQYF.

This clonotype came up a few times. J is TRBJ2-1 and V is TRBV21-1; TRBD1 is the table's D call, not checked against the DNA. TRBV21-1 is shown as a pseudogene. There are 15 residues in the CDR3. The CDR3 nucleotides read TGTGCCAGCAGACCAAGCCGGGACACAGCCAATGAGCAGTTCTTC. Encoded protein: CASRPSRDTANEQFF.

V and J are TRBV27 and TRBJ1-4; no firm D call. V was shortened by 5 bases and J by 8 bases, with 12 bases between the two germline ends. Looked up from germline, CDR1 is MNHEY and CDR2 is SMNVEV (reference sequence). The length of the CDR3 is 13 residues. For the CDR3, the DNA is TGTGCCAGCAGTGACCCAAGAGAGGAAAAACTGTTTTTT. This gives the protein CASSDPREEKLFF.

The DNA for the CDR3 is TGTGCCAGCAGCTCTCACTGCGGGATGAACACTGAAGCTTTCTTT. This sequence encodes CASSSHCGMNTEAFF. The chain couples TRBV7-2 to TRBJ1-1; D is unclear. V lost 4 bases and J lost 0, with 12 bases in between. The CDR3 totals 15 residues. Germline lookup yields CDR1 SGHTA and CDR2 FQGNSA.

The chain has TRBV5-1 and TRBJ2-3; D possibly corresponds to TRBD1 (6 bases). Trimming took 4 bases from V and 4 from J, leaving 19 bases between them. Germline V gene sequence: CDR1 SGHRS, CDR2 YFSETQ. The CDR3 contains 16 residues. The DNA for the CDR3 is TGCGCCAGCAGCCACCGGACAGTCCCTCCCCCAGATACGCAGTATTTT. It is translated as CASSHRTVPPPDTQYF.

This clonotype was counted once. This chain joins TRBV7-2 and TRBJ1-4, with D hard to call. With 6 bases removed from V and 0 bases from J, the gap between germline ends came to 14 bases. This CDR3 has 16 amino acids. CDR1 is SGHTA, CDR2 FQGNSA, per germline. CDR3 bases: TGTGCCAGCAGTATCATACGGGGATCAACTAATGAAAAACTGTTTTTT. Translating gives CASSIIRGSTNEKLFF.

The rearrangement links TRBV7-8 to TRBJ2-1, with D possibly TRBD1 on 6 matching bases. The CDR3 loop spans 16 amino acids. Germline loops: CDR1 SGHVS, CDR2 FQNEAQ. Trimming took 5 bases from V and 3 from J, leaving 17 bases between them. In DNA form, the CDR3 reads TGTGCCAGCAGCCCACAGAGATTACAGGGCTACAATGAGCAGTTCTTC. Translation: CASSPQRLQGYNEQFF.

This chain connects TRBV6-6 to TRBJ2-5; 8 positions agree with TRBD1. V trimming: 0 bases; J trimming: 4 bases; junction bases outside the gene matches: 7. The CDR3 contains 16 residues. CDR1 and CDR2 (germline): MNHNY, SVGAGI (reference sequence). The DNA for the CDR3 is TGTGCCAGCAGTTACTCGACAGGGGCGCGGGTAGAGACCCAGTACTTC. It is translated as CASSYSTGARVETQYF.

V and J are TRBV7-2 and TRBJ2-7; the match to TRBD2 covers 10 bases. The V gene's germline CDR1 is SGHTA and CDR2 FQGNSA. The length of the CDR3 is 16 residues. With V trimmed by 5 bases and J by 0 bases, 7 bases remained unmatched. CDR3 DNA: TGTGCCAGCAGCCAGTTAGCGGGGGGTTTCTCCTACGAGCAGTACTTC. This translates into CASSQLAGGFSYEQYF.

This clonotype came up a few times. J is TRBJ2-1 and V is TRBV12-3 or TRBV12-4; D is possibly TRBD1 (5 bases). There are 13 residues in the CDR3. V lost 8 bases and J lost 8, with 16 bases in between. The CDR3 spells CASYQSGRDEQFF. The CDR3 nucleotides are TGTGCCAGCTATCAATCAGGGCGCGATGAGCAGTTCTTC.

This clonotype has a handful of counts. This chain joins TRBV20-1 and TRBJ2-7; TRBD2 aligns across 8 bases. Germline assignment: CDR1 DFQATT and CDR2 SNEGSKA (reference sequence). This CDR3 comprises 14 residues. The V and J ends lost 3 bases and 6 bases, in that order; junction bases with no gene match: 10. The CDR3 coding sequence is TGCAGTGCTAGCGTCAGCGGGGGACGTCTCGAGCAGTACTTC. This translates into CSASVSGGRLEQYF.

V is TRBV20-1 and J is TRBJ2-7; perhaps TRBD2 as D (7 bases). V lost 0 bases and J lost 3, with 18 bases in between. CDR1 and CDR2 from the germline V gene are DFQATT and SNEGSKA (reference sequence). This CDR3 has 16 residues. The CDR3 is CSARDISGGTLYEQYF. CDR3 nucleotide sequence: TGCAGTGCTAGAGATATCTCGGGGGGCACTCTCTACGAGCAGTACTTC.

The V and J genes are TRBV10-3 and TRBJ2-1; no clear D. This CDR3 has 13 residues. Germline V gives CDR1 ENHRY, CDR2 SYGVKD. The V end was cut by 7 bases, the J end by 0 bases, with 7 bases between. In DNA form, the CDR3 reads TGTGCCATCACAAGTAACTCCTACAATGAGCAGTTCTTC. Translating gives CAITSNSYNEQFF.

The genes are TRBV20-1 and TRBJ2-1, with D unclear. There are 10 residues in the CDR3. The V gene's germline CDR1 is DFQATT and CDR2 SNEGSKA (reference sequence). Trimming took off 4 bases at V and 12 bases at J, with 10 bases between the two ends. Here the CDR3 reads CSAIRAAQFF. As DNA, the CDR3 is TGCAGTGCTATCCGGGCAGCGCAGTTCTTC.

This chain joins TRBV7-9 and TRBJ1-1, with TRBD1 matching 7 bases. The CDR3 is made up of 15 amino acids. V lost 2 bases, J lost 6 bases, and 9 bases stayed unmatched. The germline V gene has CDR1 SEHNR and CDR2 FQNEAQ (reference sequence). The CDR3 bases are TGTGCCAGCAGCTTAACCGAGACAGGGTGGTCTGAAGCTTTCTTT. Protein sequence: CASSLTETGWSEAFF. Based on the CDR3 plus reference TRBV7-9 and TRBJ1-1, the full variable domain is DTGVSQNPRHKITKRGQNVTFRCDPISEHNRLYWYRQTLGQGPEFLTYFQNEAQLEKSRLLSDRFSAERPKGSFSTLEIQRTEQGDSAMYLCASSLTETGWSEAFFGQGTRLTVV.

Only a few counts were recorded for this clonotype. The DNA for the CDR3 is TGTGCCAGCAGCCGCCGGGACGCGCGGTCCTACGAGCAGTACTTC. Translated, it gives CASSRRDARSYEQYF. The J gene is TRBJ2-7, the V gene TRBV7-2; perhaps D is TRBD1 or TRBD2 (5 bases each). V lost 5 bases and J lost 1, with 15 bases in between. This CDR3 has 15 residues. The germline V gene encodes CDR1 SGHTA and CDR2 FQGNSA.

The chain is built from TRBV27 and TRBJ2-3; 8 bases are a match to TRBD2. V shed 7 bases, J shed 2 bases, and the junction held 8 bases outside the gene matches. Germline V gives CDR1 MNHEY, CDR2 SMNVEV (reference sequence). This CDR3 has 15 residues. The DNA for the CDR3 is TGTGCCAGCAAGATTGGCGGGGGGACCACAGATACGCAGTATTTT. Encoded protein: CASKIGGGTTDTQYF.

This chain connects TRBV20-1 to TRBJ1-2; TRBD1 aligns across 10 bases. CDR1 is DFQATT and CDR2 is SNEGSKA in the germline V gene (reference sequence). The CDR3 covers 14 residues. Trimming took 3 bases from V and 4 from J; bases not matched to a gene: 5. DNA of the CDR3: TGCAGTGCTAGTGCGGGACAGGGGATCTATGGCTACACCTTC. It codes for CSASAGQGIYGYTF.

This clonotype was seen a handful of times. The chain recombines TRBV7-2 with TRBJ2-3; D not resolved. V was pared by 5 bases and J by 1 base, with 13 bases between. Germline V gives CDR1 SGHTA, CDR2 FQGNSA. The CDR3 is 15 amino acids. The CDR3 nucleotides read TGTGCCAGCAGCGTAGACCCCGTCCGCACAGATACGCAGTATTTT. It encodes CASSVDPVRTDTQYF.

This clonotype was picked up a small number of times. Germline is not matched at one junction end, which may reflect a read error. This rearrangement joins TRBV12-3 or TRBV12-4 to TRBJ2-3; D remains unclear. The CDR3 spans 15 residues. The CDR3 bases are TGCGCCAGCAGTGTTACGGGTGCTAGCACAGATACGCAGTATTTT. Protein: CASSVTGASTDTQYF.